Each of the 25 T cell receptor beta chains below was sequenced from the same sample in a study of T cell changes during pregnancy in multiple sclerosis. The table came from immunoSEQ multiplex PCR; TCRdb's copy has only in-frame clones and leaves some out. This table holds around 88,000 clones, roughly 90% found once. Sequencing was performed on peripheral blood, taken in the first trimester of pregnancy. These receptors were taken from a female donor with multiple sclerosis, enrolled in a pregnancy study.

J is TRBJ1-5 and V is TRBV28, with 8 positions matching TRBD1. This CDR3 comprises 13 residues. Germline V lookup: CDR1 MDHEN, CDR2 SYDVKM. V trimming: 5 bases; J trimming: 4 bases; junction bases outside the gene matches: 1. CDR3 in DNA: TGTGCCAGCAGTGGACAGGGAAATCAGCCCCAGCATTTT. Residues: CASSGQGNQPQHF.

The rearrangement links TRBV15 to TRBJ1-5; D may be TRBD1 (5 bases). V was cut by 4 bases and J by 4 bases, with 8 bases left in between. Looked up from germline, CDR1 is LNHNV and CDR2 is YYDKDF (reference sequence). The CDR3 has 13 amino acids. For the CDR3, the DNA is TGTGCCACCAGCACGCGACAGAATCAGCCCCAGCATTTT. This codes for CATSTRQNQPQHF.

Many counts were recorded for this clone. The rearrangement uses TRBV5-1 and TRBJ2-2, with D perhaps matching TRBD1 (5 bases). CDR1 is SGHRS, CDR2 YFSETQ, per germline. V gave up 0 bases and J gave up 2 bases, with 8 bases separating them. The CDR3 has 15 residues. CDR3 residues: CASSLVQANTGELFF. Here the CDR3 DNA reads TGCGCCAGCAGCTTGGTACAGGCCAACACCGGGGAGCTGTTTTTT.

V gene TRBV6-5 combines with J gene TRBJ2-3; D unclear. V gave up 2 bases and J gave up 0 bases, with 9 bases separating them. CDR3 length: 15 amino acids. Germline V CDR1 and CDR2: MNHEY, SVGAGI. The CDR3 DNA reads TGTGCCAGCAGTTACGGAGAATCAAGCACAGATACGCAGTATTTT. It is translated as CASSYGESSTDTQYF.

This chain joins TRBV29-1 and TRBJ1-2; D call uncertain. Germline CDR1 SQVTM, CDR2 ANQGSEA. V was trimmed by 4 bases and J by 2 bases, leaving 8 bases between them. The CDR3 length is 12 residues. This CDR3 reads CSVVGGNYGYTF. Written as DNA, the CDR3 is TGCAGCGTTGTCGGAGGGAACTATGGCTACACCTTC. Filled out from reference TRBV29-1 and TRBJ1-2, the complete variable domain reads SAVISQKPSRDICQRGTSLTIQCQVDSQVTMMFWYRQQPGQSLTLIATANQGSEATYESGFVIDKFPISRPNLTFSTLTVSNMSPEDSSIYLCSVVGGNYGYTFGSGTRLTVV.

The V call is TRBV5-6, the J call TRBJ2-5; no firm D call. V gave up 3 bases and J gave up 2 bases, with 11 bases separating them. Germline loops: CDR1 SGHDT, CDR2 YYEEEE. The CDR3 has 14 amino acids. For the CDR3, the DNA is TGTGCCAGCAGCTGGGCCCCGAAGCAAGAGACCCAGTACTTC. Its translation is CASSWAPKQETQYF.

The rearrangement links TRBV7-9 to TRBJ2-5, with 11 nucleotides matching TRBD1. The V gene's germline CDR1 is SEHNR and CDR2 FQNEAQ (reference sequence). The CDR3 covers 15 residues. The ends lost 5 bases at V and 5 bases at J; junction bases unmatched: 7. This chain's CDR3 is CASSLGQGAYETQYF. CDR3 bases: TGTGCCAGCAGCCTTGGACAGGGGGCGTATGAGACCCAGTACTTC.

V and J are TRBV19 and TRBJ1-2; 7 bases line up with TRBD1. CDR1 and CDR2 (germline): LNHDA, SQIVND (reference sequence). V shed 1 base and J 2 bases; nucleotides not matched to a gene: 1. CDR3 length equals 14 residues. CDR3 sequence reads: CASSIGDRNYGYTF. The CDR3 DNA sequence: TGTGCCAGTAGTATAGGGGACAGAAACTATGGCTACACCTTC.

The chain has TRBV13 and TRBJ2-5; 9 positions agree with TRBD2. J lost 3 bases, V lost 0 bases, and 17 bases had no gene match. Germline assignment: CDR1 PRHDT and CDR2 FYEKMQ (reference sequence). This CDR3 has 20 residues. CDR3 sequence reads: CASSLGLGTSRGRIKETQYF. For the CDR3, the DNA is TGTGCCAGCAGCTTAGGCCTCGGGACTAGCCGTGGCCGCATCAAAGAGACCCAGTACTTC.

The chain employs TRBV5-6 and TRBJ1-2; D gene ambiguous. Germline V gene lookup returns CDR1 SGHDT and CDR2 YYEEEE. The V and J ends lost 3 bases and 4 bases respectively, with 7 bases between them. CDR3 size: 12 residues. The CDR3: CASSSTAYGYTF. In nucleotides, the CDR3 is TGTGCCAGCAGCTCCACAGCCTATGGCTACACCTTC.

The chain recombines TRBV19 with TRBJ2-1, with D possibly being TRBD1 (6 bases). The length of the CDR3 is 13 residues. V was clipped by 5 bases and J by 6 bases, with 11 bases between them. Per germline, CDR1 LNHDA and CDR2 SQIVND (reference sequence). CDR3 DNA: TGTGCCAGTAGTGCGTCAGGGGTCAATGAGCAGTTCTTC. Protein: CASSASGVNEQFF.

The chain combines TRBV4-3 with TRBJ1-2, with TRBD1 matching 9 bases. The J segment lost 5 bases and the V segment lost 3 bases, leaving 4 bases of the junction unmatched. The CDR3 has 14 amino acids. Germline CDR1 is LGHNA and CDR2 is YSLEER. CDR3 amino acids: CASSQDRGGYGYTF. CDR3 DNA sequence: TGCGCCAGCAGCCAGGACAGGGGAGGGTATGGCTACACCTTC.

The chain uses TRBV29-1 and TRBJ1-5, with D tentatively TRBD1 (6 bases). Looked up from germline, CDR1 is SQVTM and CDR2 is ANQGSEA. This CDR3 spans 13 amino acids. V lost 4 bases and J 14 bases, leaving 21 bases between the germline ends. The CDR3 reads CSVAAGVDSIKHF. In nucleotides, the CDR3 is TGCAGCGTTGCGGCAGGGGTAGACAGTATCAAGCATTTT. The variable domain in full, with the rest retrieved from reference TRBV29-1 and TRBJ1-5, is SAVISQKPSRDICQRGTSLTIQCQVDSQVTMMFWYRQQPGQSLTLIATANQGSEATYESGFVIDKFPISRPNLTFSTLTVSNMSPEDSSIYLCSVAAGVDSIKHFGDGTRLSIL.

This chain links TRBV12-5 with TRBJ1-1; possibly TRBD1 for D (5 bases). This CDR3 comprises 17 residues. The V gene lost 0 bases and the J gene lost 2 bases, with 16 bases spanning the gap. Germline V gives CDR1 LGHNT, CDR2 FRNRAP. For the CDR3, the DNA is TGTGCTAGTGGTTTGGTACGTTTGGGACTACCAAACACTGAAGCTTTCTTT. This codes for CASGLVRLGLPNTEAFF. The full variable domain, completed using reference TRBV12-5 and TRBJ1-1, is DARVTQTPRHKVTEMGQEVTMRCQPILGHNTVFWYRQTMMQGLELLAYFRNRAPLDDSGMPKDRFSAEMPDATLATLKIQPSEPRDSAVYFCASGLVRLGLPNTEAFFGQGTRLTVV.

Regarding this clone: The junction shows a germline mismatch at one end, possibly a read error. J is TRBJ1-2 and V is TRBV6-1; maybe TRBD1 (5 bases). CDR3 length: 12 residues. The germline V gene encodes CDR1 MNHNS and CDR2 SASEGT. CDR3 residues: CASSDRQIYHSF. CDR3 coding DNA: TGTGCCAGCAGTGATCGACAGATATACCACTCTTTC.

The chain links TRBV9 to TRBJ2-1, with 7 positions matching TRBD2. V was clipped by 2 bases and J by 3 bases; unmatched bases: 5. The length of the CDR3 is 15 residues. Germline CDR1 reads SGDLS; CDR2 reads YYNGEE. This chain's CDR3 is CASSVGTISYNEQFF. The CDR3 DNA reads TGTGCCAGCAGCGTGGGGACTATCAGCTACAATGAGCAGTTCTTC.

The table lists this clone with a count of one. The V gene is TRBV28, the J gene TRBJ2-1; 10 bases map to TRBD2. The CDR3 is 15 amino acids. V shed 3 bases and J 7 bases; nucleotides not matched to a gene: 6. Per the germline V gene, CDR1 is MDHEN and CDR2 is SYDVKM. The chain's CDR3 is CASSFSSGRGNEQFF. The CDR3 DNA sequence: TGTGCCAGCAGTTTCTCTAGCGGGAGAGGTAATGAGCAGTTCTTC.

This sequence joins TRBV6-6 and TRBJ2-7, with 7 bases that match TRBD1. This CDR3 has 15 residues. CDR1 is MNHNY and CDR2 is SVGAGI in the germline V gene (reference sequence). V was clipped by 0 bases and J by 7 bases; unmatched bases: 9. The CDR3 reads CASSYSAGQAWEQYF. The CDR3 DNA reads TGTGCCAGCAGTTACTCCGCCGGACAGGCGTGGGAGCAGTACTTC.

V gene TRBV6-6 combines with J gene TRBJ1-4, with unresolved D. This CDR3 spans 15 amino acids. Per the germline V gene, CDR1 is MNHNY and CDR2 is SVGAGI (reference sequence). Trimming removed 7 bases from V and 2 bases from J, with 14 bases in between. The CDR3 region is CASTPSVNTNEKLFF. CDR3 DNA sequence: TGTGCCAGCACTCCATCAGTAAATACTAATGAAAAACTGTTTTTT.

In this sample, this clone turned up once. The chain has TRBV7-2 and TRBJ2-1, with D maybe TRBD2 (7 bases). V was pared by 3 bases and J by 9 bases, with 18 bases between. CDR3 length: 15 residues. Germline V gene data show CDR1 as SGHTA and CDR2 as FQGNSA. The DNA for the CDR3 is TGTGCCAGCAGCTTCCCGGGGGGCCGCTCACGTGAGCAGTTCTTC. Amino acid sequence: CASSFPGGRSREQFF.

This chain joins TRBV6-9 and TRBJ2-1; D remains ambiguous. Germline V CDR1 and CDR2: MNHGY, SVAAGI. This CDR3 comprises 11 residues. Trimming left V 7 bases short and J 12 bases short, with 13 bases between. The CDR3 region is CASTPGVGQFF. The CDR3 DNA follows: TGTGCCAGCACCCCGGGTGTAGGGCAGTTCTTC.

V and J are TRBV5-1 and TRBJ2-1; 7 bases line up with TRBD1. The J segment lost 0 bases and the V segment lost 4 bases, leaving 7 bases of the junction unmatched. The CDR3 runs to 16 residues. Germline loops: CDR1 SGHRS, CDR2 YFSETQ. In nucleotides, the CDR3 is TGCGCCAGCAGCGGCTGGGACAGCCACTCCTACAATGAGCAGTTCTTC. Protein product: CASSGWDSHSYNEQFF.

V gene TRBV5-4 combines with J gene TRBJ1-4; weak D call: TRBD1 (6 bases). Trimming removed 3 bases at V and 7 bases at J, with 13 bases between. This CDR3 contains 14 residues. Germline V CDR1 and CDR2: SGHNT, YYREEE (reference sequence). The CDR3 loop reads CASSSRGGLEKLFF. CDR3 in DNA: TGTGCCAGCAGCTCCCGGGGGGGCCTTGAAAAACTGTTTTTT.

V usage is TRBV6-5 and J usage is TRBJ2-1; no reliable D call. CDR3 size: 15 residues. Per the germline V gene, CDR1 is MNHEY and CDR2 is SVGAGI. Trimming removed 5 bases at V and 0 bases at J, with 11 bases between. CDR3 nucleotide sequence: TGTGCCAGCAGTCCCGTCGTCAGCTCCTACAATGAGCAGTTCTTC. It translates to CASSPVVSSYNEQFF.

This clone was seen just once. The chain links TRBV19 to TRBJ2-6; TRBD2 might be the D (5 bases). The CDR3 consists of 16 residues. Trimming removed 10 bases at V and 0 bases at J, with 16 bases between. From germline, CDR1 is LNHDA and CDR2 SQIVND (reference sequence). In nucleotides, the CDR3 is TGTGCCACCTCGGACTCGAAACGCTCTGGGGCCAACGTCCTGACTTTC. Amino acids: CATSDSKRSGANVLTF.